This TCR beta chain comes out of a study of PD-L1 blockade in urothelial cancer. Study background: Most patients, about 85% of the roughly 29, were males with bladder-origin cancer.

The CDR3 covers 15 residues. Trimming shortened V by 1 base and J by 0 bases, and 8 bases separated the two germline ends. Looked up from germline, CDR1 is LNHDA and CDR2 is SQIVND (reference sequence). Time point of the sample: peripheral blood 6 weeks after treatment start. Here immunoSEQ multiplex PCR was the method, and the copy in TCRdb shows in-frame clones only, minus some. The data contain 38,000 or so clones, around 84% of them singletons. The V and J genes are TRBV19 and TRBJ2-3; TRBD1 might be the D (5 bases). The TCR was taken from a man between 65 and 85 years old with urothelial cancer. Material: PBMCs, obtained around atezolizumab (anti-PD-L1) treatment. Written as DNA, the CDR3 is TGTGCCAGTAGTATAGGGGGCAGTAGCACAGATACGCAGTATTTT. Amino acids: CASSIGGSSTDTQYF.